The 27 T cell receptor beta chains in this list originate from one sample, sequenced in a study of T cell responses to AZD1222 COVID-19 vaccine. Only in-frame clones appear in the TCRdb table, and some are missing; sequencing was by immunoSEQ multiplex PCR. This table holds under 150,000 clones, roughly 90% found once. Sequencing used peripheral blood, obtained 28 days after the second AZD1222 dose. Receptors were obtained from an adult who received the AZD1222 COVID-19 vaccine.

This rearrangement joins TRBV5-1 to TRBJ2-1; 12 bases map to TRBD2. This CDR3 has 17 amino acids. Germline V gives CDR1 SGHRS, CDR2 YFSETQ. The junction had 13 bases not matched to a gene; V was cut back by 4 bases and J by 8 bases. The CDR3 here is CASSPPSGGAFGDEQFF. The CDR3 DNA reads TGCGCCAGCAGCCCTCCTAGCGGGGGGGCCTTTGGGGATGAGCAGTTCTTC.

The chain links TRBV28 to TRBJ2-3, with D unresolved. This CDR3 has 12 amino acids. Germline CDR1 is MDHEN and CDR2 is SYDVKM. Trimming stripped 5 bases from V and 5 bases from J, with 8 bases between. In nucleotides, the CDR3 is TGTGCCAGCAGTACCTTCGTAGATACGCAGTATTTT. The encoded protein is CASSTFVDTQYF.

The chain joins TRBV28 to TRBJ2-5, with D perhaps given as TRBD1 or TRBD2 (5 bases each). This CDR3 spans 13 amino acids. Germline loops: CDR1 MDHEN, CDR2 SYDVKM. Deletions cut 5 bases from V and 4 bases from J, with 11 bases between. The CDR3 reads CASSTRDGETQYF. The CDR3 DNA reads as TGTGCCAGCAGTACCCGGGACGGAGAGACCCAGTACTTC.

CDR3 in DNA: TGTGCCAGCAGCCAGGGACTAGCGGGAGTGACCACCGGGGAGCTGTTTTTT. Amino acid sequence: CASSQGLAGVTTGELFF. This chain connects TRBV14 to TRBJ2-2, with 14 bases matching TRBD2. V lost 3 bases, J lost 4 bases, and 4 bases stayed unmatched. This CDR3 has 17 amino acids. Germline CDR1 SGHDN, CDR2 FVKESK. Drawing the rest from reference TRBV14 and TRBJ2-2, the complete variable domain is EAGVTQFPSHSVIEKGQTVTLRCDPISGHDNLYWYRRVMGKEIKFLLHFVKESKQDESGMPNNRFLAERTGGTYSTLKVQPAELEDSGVYFCASSQGLAGVTTGELFFGEGSRLTVL.

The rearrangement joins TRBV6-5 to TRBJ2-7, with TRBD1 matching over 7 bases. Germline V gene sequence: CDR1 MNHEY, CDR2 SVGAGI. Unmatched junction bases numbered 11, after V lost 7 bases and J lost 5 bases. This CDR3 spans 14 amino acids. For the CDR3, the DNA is TGTGCCAGCACCTTACTCAGGGGGTCGGACGAGCAGTACTTC. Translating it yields CASTLLRGSDEQYF.

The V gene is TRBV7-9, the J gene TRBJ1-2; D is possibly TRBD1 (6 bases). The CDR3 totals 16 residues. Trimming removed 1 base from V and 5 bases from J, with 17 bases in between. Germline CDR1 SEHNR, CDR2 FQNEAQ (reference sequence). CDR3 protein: CASSLVLQGVSYGYTF. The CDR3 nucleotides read TGTGCCAGCAGCTTAGTGCTACAGGGTGTATCTTATGGCTACACCTTC.

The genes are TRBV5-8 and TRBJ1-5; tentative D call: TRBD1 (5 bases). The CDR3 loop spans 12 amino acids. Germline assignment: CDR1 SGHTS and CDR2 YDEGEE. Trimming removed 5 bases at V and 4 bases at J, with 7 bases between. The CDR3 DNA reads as TGTGCCAGCAGTCAGGGAAATCAGCCCCAGCATTTT. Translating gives CASSQGNQPQHF.

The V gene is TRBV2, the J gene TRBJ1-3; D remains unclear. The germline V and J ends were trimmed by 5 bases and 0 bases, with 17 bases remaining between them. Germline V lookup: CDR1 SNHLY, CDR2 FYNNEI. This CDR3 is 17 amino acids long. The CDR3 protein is CASSPRGRMNSGNTIYF. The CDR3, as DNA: TGTGCCAGCAGTCCCAGAGGTAGGATGAACTCTGGAAACACCATATATTTT.

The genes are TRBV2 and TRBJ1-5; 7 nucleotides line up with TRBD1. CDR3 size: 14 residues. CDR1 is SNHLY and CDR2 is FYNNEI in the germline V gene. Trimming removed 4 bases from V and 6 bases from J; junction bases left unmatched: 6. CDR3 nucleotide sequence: TGTGCCAGCAGTGGAACAGGGGTAGGTCAGCCCCAGCATTTT. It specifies CASSGTGVGQPQHF.

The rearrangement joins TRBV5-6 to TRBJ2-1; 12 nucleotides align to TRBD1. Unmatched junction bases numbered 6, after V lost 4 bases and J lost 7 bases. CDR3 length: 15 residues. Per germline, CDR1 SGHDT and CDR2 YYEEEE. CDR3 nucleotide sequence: TGTGCCAGCAGCGGGGACAGGGGGCGACGAAATGAGCAGTTCTTC. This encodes CASSGDRGRRNEQFF.

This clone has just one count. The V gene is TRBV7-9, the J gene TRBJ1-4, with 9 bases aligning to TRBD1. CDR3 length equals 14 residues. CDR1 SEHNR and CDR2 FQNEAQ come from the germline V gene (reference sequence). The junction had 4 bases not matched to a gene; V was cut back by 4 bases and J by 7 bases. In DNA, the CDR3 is TGTGCCAGCAGCTCGGACAGGGGAGCTGAAAAACTGTTTTTT. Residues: CASSSDRGAEKLFF. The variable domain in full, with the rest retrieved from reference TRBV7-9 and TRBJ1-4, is DTGVSQNPRHKITKRGQNVTFRCDPISEHNRLYWYRQTLGQGPEFLTYFQNEAQLEKSRLLSDRFSAERPKGSFSTLEIQRTEQGDSAMYLCASSSDRGAEKLFFGSGTQLSVL.

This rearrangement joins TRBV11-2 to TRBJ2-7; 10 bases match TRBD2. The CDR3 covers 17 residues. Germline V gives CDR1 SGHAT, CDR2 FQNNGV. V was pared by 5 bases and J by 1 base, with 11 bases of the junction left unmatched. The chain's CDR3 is CASSTKAGGPLSYEQYF. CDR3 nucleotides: TGTGCCAGCAGCACAAAAGCGGGAGGGCCCCTGTCCTACGAGCAGTACTTC.

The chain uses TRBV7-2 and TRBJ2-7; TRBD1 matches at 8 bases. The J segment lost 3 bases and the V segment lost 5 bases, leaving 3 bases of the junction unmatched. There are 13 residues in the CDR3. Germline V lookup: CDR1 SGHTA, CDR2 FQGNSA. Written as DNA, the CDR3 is TGTGCCAGCAGCCAGGGACAGGTCTACGAGCAGTACTTC. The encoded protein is CASSQGQVYEQYF.

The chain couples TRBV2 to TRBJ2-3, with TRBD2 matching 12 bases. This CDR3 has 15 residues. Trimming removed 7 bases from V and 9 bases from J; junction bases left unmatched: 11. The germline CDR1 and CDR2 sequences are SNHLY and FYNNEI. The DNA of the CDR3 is TGTGCCAGCACTCGACTAGCGGGGGCCTTGACAACGCAGTATTTT. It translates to CASTRLAGALTTQYF.

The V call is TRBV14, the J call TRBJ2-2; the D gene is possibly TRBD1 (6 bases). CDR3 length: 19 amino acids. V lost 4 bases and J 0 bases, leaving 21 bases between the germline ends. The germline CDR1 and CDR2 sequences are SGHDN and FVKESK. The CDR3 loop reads CASSRRGTTDVSNTGELFF. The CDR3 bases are TGTGCCAGCAGCCGCAGAGGGACAACGGATGTATCGAACACCGGGGAGCTGTTTTTT.

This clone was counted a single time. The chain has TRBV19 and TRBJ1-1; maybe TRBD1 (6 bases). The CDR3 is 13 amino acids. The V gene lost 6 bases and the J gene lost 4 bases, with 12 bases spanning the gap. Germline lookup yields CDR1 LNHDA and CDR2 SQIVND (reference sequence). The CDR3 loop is CASSLGRGTEAFF. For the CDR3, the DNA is TGTGCCAGTAGCCTCGGCAGGGGCACTGAAGCTTTCTTT.

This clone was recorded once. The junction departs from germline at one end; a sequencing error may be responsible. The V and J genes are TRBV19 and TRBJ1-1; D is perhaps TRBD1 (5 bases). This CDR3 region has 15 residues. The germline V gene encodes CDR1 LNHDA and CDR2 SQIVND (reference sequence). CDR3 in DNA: TGTGCCAGTAGCATAGGGGTCGGACGGAACACTGAAGCTTTCTTT. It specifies CASSIGVGRNTEAFF. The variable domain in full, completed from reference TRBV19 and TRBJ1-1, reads DGGITQSPKYLFRKEGQNVTLSCEQNLNHDAMYWYRQDPGQGLRLIYYSQIVNDFQKGDIAEGYSVSREKKESFPLTVTSAQKNPTAFYLCASSIGVGRNTEAFFGQGTRLTVV.

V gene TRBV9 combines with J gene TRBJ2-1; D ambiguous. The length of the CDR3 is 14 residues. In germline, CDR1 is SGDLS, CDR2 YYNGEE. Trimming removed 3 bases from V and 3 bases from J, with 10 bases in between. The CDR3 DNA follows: TGTGCCAGCAGCGGGCTAATGGGCTACAATGAGCAGTTCTTC. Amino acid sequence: CASSGLMGYNEQFF.

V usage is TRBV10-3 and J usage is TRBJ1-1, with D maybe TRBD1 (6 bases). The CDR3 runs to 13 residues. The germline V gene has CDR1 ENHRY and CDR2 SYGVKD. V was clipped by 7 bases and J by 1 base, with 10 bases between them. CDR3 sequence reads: CAITGGQNTEAFF. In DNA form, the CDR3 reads TGTGCCATCACCGGGGGACAGAACACTGAAGCTTTCTTT.

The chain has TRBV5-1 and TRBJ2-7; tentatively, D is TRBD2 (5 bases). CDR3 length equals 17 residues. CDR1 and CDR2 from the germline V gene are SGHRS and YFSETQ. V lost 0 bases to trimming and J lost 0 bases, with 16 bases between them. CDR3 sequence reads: CASSLGGSGLSSYEQYF. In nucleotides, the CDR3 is TGCGCCAGCAGCTTGGGGGGAAGCGGCTTGAGCTCCTACGAGCAGTACTTC.

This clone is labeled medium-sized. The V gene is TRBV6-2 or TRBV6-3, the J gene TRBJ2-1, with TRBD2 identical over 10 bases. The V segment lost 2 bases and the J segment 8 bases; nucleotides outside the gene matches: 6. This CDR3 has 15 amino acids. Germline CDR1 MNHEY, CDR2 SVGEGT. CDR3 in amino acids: CASSYVTSGWDEQFF. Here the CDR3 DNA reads TGTGCCAGCAGTTACGTGACTAGCGGGTGGGATGAGCAGTTCTTC.

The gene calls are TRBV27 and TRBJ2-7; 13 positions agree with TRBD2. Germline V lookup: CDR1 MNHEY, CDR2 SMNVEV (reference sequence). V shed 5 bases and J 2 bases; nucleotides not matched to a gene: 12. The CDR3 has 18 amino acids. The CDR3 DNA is TGTGCCAGCAGTCCCGGGACTAGCGGGATTTTGCCCCCCTACGAGCAGTACTTC. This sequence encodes CASSPGTSGILPPYEQYF.

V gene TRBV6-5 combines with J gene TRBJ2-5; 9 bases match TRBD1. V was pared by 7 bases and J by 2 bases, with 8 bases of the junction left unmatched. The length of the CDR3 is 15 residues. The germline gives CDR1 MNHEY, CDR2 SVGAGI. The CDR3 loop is CASTSGGQGQETQYF. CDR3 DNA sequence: TGTGCCAGCACCTCTGGTGGACAGGGGCAAGAGACCCAGTACTTC.

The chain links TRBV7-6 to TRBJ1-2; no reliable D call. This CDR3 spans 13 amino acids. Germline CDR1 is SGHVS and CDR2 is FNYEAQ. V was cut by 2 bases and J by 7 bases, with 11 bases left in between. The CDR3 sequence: CASSLQPEGGYTF. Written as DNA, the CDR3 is TGTGCCAGCAGCTTACAGCCCGAGGGTGGCTACACCTTC.

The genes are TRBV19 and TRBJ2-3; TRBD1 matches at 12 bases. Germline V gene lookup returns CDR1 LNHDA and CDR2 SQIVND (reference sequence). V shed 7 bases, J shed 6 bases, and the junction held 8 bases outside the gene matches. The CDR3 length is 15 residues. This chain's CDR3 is CASNPGQGASDTQYF. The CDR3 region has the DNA TGTGCCAGTAACCCGGGACAGGGGGCATCTGATACGCAGTATTTT. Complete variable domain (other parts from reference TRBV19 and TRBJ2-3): DGGITQSPKYLFRKEGQNVTLSCEQNLNHDAMYWYRQDPGQGLRLIYYSQIVNDFQKGDIAEGYSVSREKKESFPLTVTSAQKNPTAFYLCASNPGQGASDTQYFGPGTRLTVL.

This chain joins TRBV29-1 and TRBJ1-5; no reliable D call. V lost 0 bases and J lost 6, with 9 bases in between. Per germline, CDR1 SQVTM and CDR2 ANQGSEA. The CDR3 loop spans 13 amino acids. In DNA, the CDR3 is TGCAGCGTTGAAGATACCCCAGGTCAGCCCCAGCATTTT. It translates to CSVEDTPGQPQHF.

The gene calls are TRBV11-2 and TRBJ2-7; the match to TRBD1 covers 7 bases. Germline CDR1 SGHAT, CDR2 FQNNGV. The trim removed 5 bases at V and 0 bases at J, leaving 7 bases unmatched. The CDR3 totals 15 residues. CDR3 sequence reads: CASSQDRKSSYEQYF. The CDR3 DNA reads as TGTGCCAGCAGCCAGGACAGGAAGAGCTCCTACGAGCAGTACTTC.